This entry lists 18 T cell receptor beta chains sequenced from one sample in a study of cytomegalovirus exposure and HLA in healthy donors. The study ran its PCR with 60 Vbeta and 13 Jbeta primers. Sequenced by immunoSEQ multiplex PCR; TCRdb stores in-frame clones only, minus some. The sample records roughly 70,000 clones, 85% to 90% being singletons. Sample: PBMCs. The receptors shown here come from a woman aged 25 to 45 in good health and CMV-seropositive.

This chain connects TRBV4-1 to TRBJ1-2, with TRBD1 as a possible D gene (5 bases). This CDR3 comprises 15 residues. Germline CDR1 is MGHRA and CDR2 is YSYEKL. V was cut by 3 bases and J by 3 bases, with 14 bases left in between. CDR3 DNA: TGCGCCAGCAGCCATTTAAGTCGGGGGGACTATGGCTACACCTTC. Its translation is CASSHLSRGDYGYTF.

The chain is built from TRBV12-5 and TRBJ1-1, with D tentatively TRBD1 (5 bases). V was cut by 2 bases and J by 1 base, with 11 bases left in between. CDR1 is LGHNT, CDR2 FRNRAP, per germline. There are 15 residues in the CDR3. CDR3 residues: CASGLRGTGNTEAFF. The CDR3 DNA reads as TGTGCTAGTGGTTTGAGAGGGACTGGGAACACTGAAGCTTTCTTT.

This chain uses TRBV19 with TRBJ1-1; tentative D call: TRBD1 (6 bases). The V gene lost 7 bases and the J gene lost 4 bases, with 13 bases spanning the gap. The CDR3 extends over 13 amino acids. In germline, CDR1 is LNHDA, CDR2 SQIVND (reference sequence). CDR3 amino acids: CASKRGGGTEAFF. In nucleotides, the CDR3 is TGTGCCAGTAAGAGGGGAGGGGGCACTGAAGCTTTCTTT.

V and J are TRBV2 and TRBJ2-7, with TRBD2 as a possible D gene (6 bases). The CDR3 loop spans 17 amino acids. Per germline, CDR1 SNHLY and CDR2 FYNNEI. V was clipped by 5 bases and J by 0 bases, with 20 bases between them. CDR3 nucleotide sequence: TGTGCCAGCAGTCCTGCCCCGGGACTCCCCAGCTCCTACGAGCAGTACTTC. It codes for CASSPAPGLPSSYEQYF.

As concerns this clone: Its ends do not fully match the called genes, so a read error is possible. Other DNA variants within this sample encode the same CDR3. V usage is TRBV15 and J usage is TRBJ1-5; possible D gene TRBD1, 5 bases. The V gene's germline CDR1 is LNHNV and CDR2 YYDKDF (reference sequence). The CDR3 length is 15 residues. The DNA of the CDR3 is TGCGCCACCAGCAATACAGGTCTTAGCAATCAGCCCCAGCATTTT. This codes for CATSNTGLSNQPQHF.

The rearrangement uses TRBV27 and TRBJ2-7; tentatively, D is TRBD1 (6 bases). Trimming left V 8 bases short and J 2 bases short, with 13 bases between. Germline V gives CDR1 MNHEY, CDR2 SMNVEV (reference sequence). The CDR3 length is 13 residues. The chain's CDR3 is CASYRTEPYEQYF. For the CDR3, the DNA is TGTGCCAGCTACCGGACAGAACCCTACGAGCAGTACTTC.

The chain is built from TRBV4-1 and TRBJ2-5; 7 positions agree with TRBD2. The J segment lost 1 base and the V segment lost 1 base, leaving 6 bases of the junction unmatched. The CDR3 length is 16 residues. From germline, CDR1 is MGHRA and CDR2 YSYEKL. The CDR3 protein is CASSQVPGLGQETQYF. The CDR3 DNA reads TGCGCCAGCAGCCAAGTCCCTGGACTAGGCCAAGAGACCCAGTACTTC.

The chain employs TRBV19 and TRBJ2-7, with D maybe TRBD1 (5 bases). Germline V gene lookup returns CDR1 LNHDA and CDR2 SQIVND (reference sequence). V shed 8 bases and J shed 3 bases, with 14 bases lying between them. The CDR3 has 13 amino acids. The DNA for the CDR3 is TGTGCCAGTGGGTGGGCAGGGAACTACGAGCAGTACTTC. This encodes CASGWAGNYEQYF.

This clone was seen a single time. V usage is TRBV6-6 and J usage is TRBJ2-7; D is ambiguous. Trimming left V 0 bases short and J 0 bases short, with 3 bases between. Germline V gene data show CDR1 as MNHNY and CDR2 as SVGAGI (reference sequence). The CDR3 length is 13 residues. The CDR3 DNA is TGTGCCAGCAGTTACTCCTACTCCTACGAGCAGTACTTC. This translates into CASSYSYSYEQYF.

V is TRBV19 and J is TRBJ2-3; 8 bases match TRBD2. The CDR3 has 18 residues. Trimming cost V 4 bases and J 8 bases; bases outside gene matches: 20. Germline CDR1 is LNHDA and CDR2 is SQIVND (reference sequence). The DNA for the CDR3 is TGTGCCAGTAGTACCCCTGGGCTAGGAGCGGGAGTTACCGGTACGCAGTATTTT. Protein product: CASSTPGLGAGVTGTQYF.

V is TRBV5-6 and J is TRBJ1-2; D call uncertain. The CDR3 length is 18 residues. Per germline, CDR1 SGHDT and CDR2 YYEEEE. V lost 1 base to trimming and J lost 4 bases, with 23 bases between them. CDR3 nucleotides: TGTGCCAGCAGCTTGTCCCGCGATTACCTCGATAACCTCTATGGCTACACCTTC. Amino acid sequence: CASSLSRDYLDNLYGYTF. The whole variable domain, remainder taken from reference TRBV5-6 and TRBJ1-2, is DAGVTQSPTHLIKTRGQQVTLRCSPKSGHDTVSWYQQALGQGPQFIFQYYEEEERQRGNFPDRFSGHQFPNYSSELNVNALLLGDSALYLCASSLSRDYLDNLYGYTFGSGTRLTVV.

The rearrangement uses TRBV29-1 and TRBJ1-4, with 10 positions matching TRBD1. Trimming at V came to 8 bases and at J to 5 bases, leaving 11 bases not matched to a gene. Germline-derived CDR1 and CDR2 are SQVTM and ANQGSEA. The CDR3 consists of 15 residues. CDR3 amino acids: CSPPPEGQGNEKLFF. CDR3 nucleotide sequence: TGCAGCCCACCCCCTGAGGGACAGGGGAATGAAAAACTGTTTTTT.

V is TRBV9 and J is TRBJ2-3; D remains unclear. This CDR3 is 14 amino acids long. Trimming cost V 3 bases and J 1 base, with 9 bases left between them. The germline V gene encodes CDR1 SGDLS and CDR2 YYNGEE. CDR3 bases: TGTGCCAGCAGCGCTCATAGAGGCACAGATACGCAGTATTTT. Translation: CASSAHRGTDTQYF. Full variable domain (missing parts from reference TRBV9 and TRBJ2-3): DSGVTQTPKHLITATGQRVTLRCSPRSGDLSVYWYQQSLDQGLQFLIQYYNGEERAKGNILERFSAQQFPDLHSELNLSSLELGDSALYFCASSAHRGTDTQYFGPGTRLTVL.

The V and J genes are TRBV6-4 and TRBJ2-1; 9 nucleotides line up with TRBD2. V was clipped by 0 bases and J by 2 bases; unmatched bases: 2. The V gene's germline CDR1 is MRHNA and CDR2 SNTAGT. The CDR3 spans 16 residues. CDR3 sequence reads: CASSDSSGSPYNEQFF. The CDR3 DNA is TGTGCCAGCAGTGACTCTAGCGGGAGTCCCTACAATGAGCAGTTCTTC.

The rearrangement joins TRBV5-5 to TRBJ2-5, with D perhaps matching TRBD1 (6 bases). The germline CDR1 and CDR2 sequences are SGHKS and YYEKEE (reference sequence). This CDR3 is built from 14 residues. V lost 5 bases and J 1 base, leaving 12 bases between the germline ends. The CDR3 sequence: CASSPTGFQETQYF. CDR3 nucleotides: TGTGCCAGCAGTCCTACAGGGTTCCAAGAGACCCAGTACTTC.

The chain uses TRBV14 and TRBJ1-1; D is ambiguous. Germline V gene lookup returns CDR1 SGHDN and CDR2 FVKESK. Between the trimmed V and J ends, which lost 0 bases and 8 bases, there was a span of 10 bases. The CDR3 consists of 13 residues. The CDR3 coding sequence is TGTGCCAGCAGCCAAGATAGGAGCGGAGAAGCTTTCTTT. It yields the protein CASSQDRSGEAFF.

The chain joins TRBV7-6 to TRBJ2-7, with 12 bases aligning to TRBD2. V lost 2 bases and J lost 9; bases outside the gene matches: 20. This CDR3 spans 19 amino acids. Per germline, CDR1 SGHVS and CDR2 FNYEAQ. CDR3 DNA sequence: TGTGCCAGCAGCTTACCGGCTGTCCCTCGACTAGCGGGAGTTACGGGGCAGTACTTC. This sequence encodes CASSLPAVPRLAGVTGQYF.

This chain joins TRBV5-1 and TRBJ2-2; the match to TRBD2 covers 9 bases. Germline V gives CDR1 SGHRS, CDR2 YFSETQ. The CDR3 has 16 amino acids. The junction had 4 bases not matched to a gene; V was cut back by 0 bases and J by 4 bases. CDR3 sequence reads: CASSLGETSGTGELFF. The CDR3 DNA follows: TGCGCCAGCAGCTTGGGGGAGACTAGCGGCACCGGGGAGCTGTTTTTT. The whole variable domain, remainder taken from reference TRBV5-1 and TRBJ2-2, is KAGVTQTPRYLIKTRGQQVTLSCSPISGHRSVSWYQQTPGQGLQFLFEYFSETQRNKGNFPGRFSGRQFSNSRSEMNVSTLELGDSALYLCASSLGETSGTGELFFGEGSRLTVL.